The sequence of this TCR beta chain was determined in a study of breast tumors, draining lymph nodes, adjacent tissues. Axillary draining lymph nodes of breast cancer patients supplied the node samples. A single record per CDR3 protein comes from TCRdb applying MiXCR to the multiplex PCR reads. In the table there are 150,000 or so distinct CDR3 sequences, approximately 30% of which are singletons. V gave up 8 bases and J gave up 2 bases, with 9 bases separating them. The CDR3 runs 13 residues. CDR1 and CDR2 (germline): MNHNS, SASEGT. Notes on the study in general: Tumor and nontumor repertoires were significantly more similar in luminal-like than in basal-like breast cancer. Tumor TCR diversity was below lymph nodes but above nontumor tissue.

This clonotype was observed many times. Its antigen is unidentified. This rearrangement joins TRBV6-1 to TRBJ2-2, with no clear D. The specimen sequenced was axillary lymph node tissue. This receptor was obtained from a female donor with breast cancer. Some clones in this sample may be carry-over from other donors' samples. The CDR3 spells CASESPNTGELFF. In nucleotides, the CDR3 is TGTGCCAGCGAGAGTCCAAACACCGGGGAGCTGTTTTTT.